The 6 T cell receptor beta chains listed next were all sequenced from one sample in a study of cytomegalovirus exposure and HLA in healthy donors. The PCR used 60 Vbeta and 13 Jbeta primers. Sequencing was performed with immunoSEQ multiplex PCR; in TCRdb, only in-frame clones are kept and a portion is missing. The sample has 95,000 to 100,000 clones, around 86% seen once. Sequenced input: PBMCs. The source of these receptors is a female donor in good health and CMV-seropositive.

The chain carries TRBV13 and TRBJ1-1; D not certain. CDR1 is PRHDT and CDR2 is FYEKMQ in the germline V gene (reference sequence). CDR3 length equals 13 residues. The V end was cut by 5 bases, the J end by 8 bases, with 15 bases between. As DNA, the CDR3 is TGTGCCAGCAGCCCAACACCCGGAGGAGAAGCTTTCTTT. It is translated as CASSPTPGGEAFF.

This chain uses TRBV28 with TRBJ2-3; 10 nucleotides align to TRBD1. The CDR3 runs 17 residues. The V gene's germline CDR1 is MDHEN and CDR2 SYDVKM. Trimming at V came to 4 bases and at J to 0 bases, leaving 7 bases not matched to a gene. As DNA, the CDR3 is TGTGCCAGCAGTTCCTACCCGGGACAGGGGAGCACAGATACGCAGTATTTT. Its protein is CASSSYPGQGSTDTQYF. Filled out from reference TRBV28 and TRBJ2-3, the complete variable domain reads DVKVTQSSRYLVKRTGEKVFLECVQDMDHENMFWYRQDPGLGLRLIYFSYDVKMKEKGDIPEGYSVSREKKERFSLILESASTNQTSMYLCASSSYPGQGSTDTQYFGPGTRLTVL.

This sequence joins TRBV5-4 and TRBJ2-7; 7 bases are shared with TRBD2. Germline V gives CDR1 SGHNT, CDR2 YYREEE (reference sequence). V lost 4 bases, J lost 7 bases, and 11 bases stayed unmatched. This CDR3 contains 14 residues. CDR3 loop: CASSPETSLREQYF. The CDR3 nucleotides are TGTGCCAGCAGCCCCGAGACTAGCTTACGGGAGCAGTACTTC. The full variable domain, completed using reference TRBV5-4 and TRBJ2-7, is ETGVTQSPTHLIKTRGQQVTLRCSSQSGHNTVSWYQQALGQGPQFIFQYYREEENGRGNFPPRFSGLQFPNYSSELNVNALELDDSALYLCASSPETSLREQYFGPGTRLTVT.

The chain couples TRBV7-2 to TRBJ1-2, with 9 positions matching TRBD1. Germline lookup yields CDR1 SGHTA and CDR2 FQGNSA. The CDR3 extends over 17 amino acids. The J segment lost 7 bases and the V segment lost 2 bases, leaving 14 bases of the junction unmatched. CDR3 region: CASSLYPQGAKVGGYTF. The CDR3 nucleotides are TGTGCCAGCAGCTTATATCCACAGGGGGCGAAGGTTGGTGGCTACACCTTC.

This clone was observed a few times. The chain employs TRBV23-1 and TRBJ1-6; D is perhaps TRBD1 (6 bases). TRBV23-1 is marked as an open reading frame, function uncertain. The CDR3 has 16 amino acids. Trimming removed 3 bases at V and 6 bases at J, with 15 bases between. The CDR3 spells CASSHCPTGCNSPLHF. In DNA form, the CDR3 reads TGCGCCAGCAGTCACTGCCCAACAGGGTGTAATTCACCCCTCCACTTT.

The chain is built from TRBV10-3 and TRBJ2-1, with no clear D. Per germline, CDR1 ENHRY and CDR2 SYGVKD. The CDR3 sequence is 15 residues long. V dropped 3 bases and J dropped 3 bases, with 12 bases sitting between them. DNA for the CDR3: TGTGCCATCAGTGAATCAGGCCAAGGCTACAATGAGCAGTTCTTC. Its protein is CAISESGQGYNEQFF.